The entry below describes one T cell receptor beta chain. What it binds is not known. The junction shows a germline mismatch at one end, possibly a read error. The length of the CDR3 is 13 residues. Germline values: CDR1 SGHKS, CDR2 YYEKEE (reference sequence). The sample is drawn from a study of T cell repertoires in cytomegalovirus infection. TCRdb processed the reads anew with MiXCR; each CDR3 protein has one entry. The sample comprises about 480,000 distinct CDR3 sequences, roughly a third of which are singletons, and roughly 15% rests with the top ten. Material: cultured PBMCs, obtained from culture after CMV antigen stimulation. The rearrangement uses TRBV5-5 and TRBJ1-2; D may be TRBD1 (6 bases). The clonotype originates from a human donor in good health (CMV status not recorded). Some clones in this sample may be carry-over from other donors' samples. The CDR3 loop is CVSSRGDNPGYTF. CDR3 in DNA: TGTGTCAGCAGCCGGGGGGACAATCCTGGCTACACCTTC.